What follows describes a single T cell receptor beta chain. This sample stems from a study of cytomegalovirus exposure and HLA in healthy donors. Study as a whole: When over 300 donors were genotyped, 81% of them were found to fall in the Caucasian-associated ancestry cluster.

The CDR3 has 13 amino acids. V dropped 0 bases and J dropped 6; count of bases not matched to a gene: 1. Germline CDR1 and CDR2: SGDLS and YYNGEE. PCR involved 60 Vbeta and 13 Jbeta primers. Clones were sequenced by immunoSEQ multiplex PCR, and TCRdb holds only the in-frame ones, with some missing. The sample table includes some 84,000 clones. This TCR was sampled from a man aged 50-59 years in good health and CMV-seronegative. The chain carries TRBV9 and TRBJ1-1; 8 bases map to TRBD1. The sample comprised PBMCs. This CDR3 reads CASSVVQGAEAFF. The CDR3 DNA sequence: TGTGCCAGCAGCGTAGTACAGGGGGCTGAAGCTTTCTTT. Full variable domain (outside the CDR3, taken from reference TRBV9 and TRBJ1-1): DSGVTQTPKHLITATGQRVTLRCSPRSGDLSVYWYQQSLDQGLQFLIQYYNGEERAKGNILERFSAQQFPDLHSELNLSSLELGDSALYFCASSVVQGAEAFFGQGTRLTVV.